This TCR beta chain was documented in a study of blood T cell repertoires in COVID-19. Study-wide context: The United States, Italy and Spain provided the acute and convalescent COVID-19 samples. Sample material is recorded as cDNA or gDNA derived from T cells, B-cell-depleted T cells, or PBMCs.

How the authors handled the data: Cell counts per sample came from amplifying reference gene primers. The table came from immunoSEQ multiplex PCR; TCRdb's copy has only in-frame clones and leaves some out. D and trimming come from the DNA, and the V and J calls and clone size come from that table. The profile shows just under 300,000 clones, around 86% of them singletons. Germline V gene sequence: CDR1 SGHTA, CDR2 FQGNSA. This CDR3 region has 13 residues. V shed 5 bases and J shed 5 bases, with 12 bases lying between them. The TCR sequence derives from a man between 65 and 80 years old with acute or convalescent COVID-19. J is TRBJ1-1 and V is TRBV7-2; D is unresolved. The sample was peripheral blood. As DNA, the CDR3 is TGTGCCAGCAGCGCGTCGCTCCCTACTGAAGCTTTCTTT. Translated, it gives CASSASLPTEAFF.